A selection of T cell receptor beta chains follows, all from one sample in a study of CD8+ T cells in alopecia areata. Libraries were prepared by immunoSEQ multiplex PCR; TCRdb keeps only in-frame clonotypes and omits some of them. The sample shows roughly 210,000 clones, less than 50% of them seen only once. The source was CD4+ T cells sorted from blood, collected around week 37, from a patient treated with tofacitinib. These receptors originate from a human donor with alopecia areata. CDR3s include the opening cysteine and the closing phenylalanine or tryptophan. A D gene is named only where the DNA matches it firmly. Clone size is shown for a subset of rows, as once, few, many or a class of expanded clone.

>.|.|TRBV30|TRBJ1-1
TGTGCCTGGAGTGTGCCGGAGGGGAACACTGAAGCTTTCTTT
CAWSVPEGNTEAFF
>.|few|TRBV6-5|TRBJ1-2
TGTGCCAGCAGTCCCCCGAGCGGGATGGGCTATGGCTACACCTTC
CASSPPSGMGYGYTF
>.|.|TRBV15|TRBJ1-5
TGTGCCACCAGCAGAGATCTCGTTGGGGGGAGGCAGCCCCAGCATTTT
CATSRDLVGGRQPQHF
>.|.|TRBV7-9|TRBJ1-1
TGTGCCAGCAGCTTATCCGGGAGGAACACTGAAGCTTTCTTT
CASSLSGRNTEAFF
>.|.|TRBV7-9|TRBJ2-1
TGTGCCAGCAGCTTAGCGAATGAGCAGTTCTTC
CASSLANEQFF
>TRBD1|.|TRBV6-5|TRBJ2-7
TGTGCCAGCAGTTACAGGGGGCCTTACGAGCAGTACTTC
CASSYRGPYEQYF
>.|few|TRBV7-9|TRBJ2-7
TGTGCCAGCAGCATTGAACAGAGGGGCGAGCAGTACTTC
CASSIEQRGEQYF
>TRBD1|.|TRBV7-8|TRBJ2-1
TGTGCCAGCAGCCTTACCCGGGACAGGGTTAGCTCCTACAATGAGCAGTTCTTC
CASSLTRDRVSSYNEQFF
>TRBD2|few|TRBV15|TRBJ2-1
TGTGCCACCAGCAATAGCGGGAGGCTTTCCTATGAGCAGTTCTTC
CATSNSGRLSYEQFF
>.|.|TRBV12-5|TRBJ2-5
TGTGCTAGTGGTTTGGGAATGACAAGGCAAGAGACCCAGTACTTC
CASGLGMTRQETQYF
>.|.|TRBV20-1|TRBJ1-1
TGCAGTGCTAGTCCGCCTGAAGCTTTCTTT
CSASPPEAFF
>TRBD1|.|TRBV19|TRBJ2-2
TGTGCCAGTAGTGTGACAGGGCCCACCGGGGAGCTGTTTTTT
CASSVTGPTGELFF
>TRBD2|few|TRBV5-1|TRBJ2-3
TGCGCCAGCAGCTTGGTAACTAGCGGGAGAGGGGCAGATACGCAGTATTTT
CASSLVTSGRGADTQYF
>.|.|TRBV23-1|TRBJ2-7
TGCGCCAGCAGTCACCTAGTGGGCGTCTACGAGCAGTACTTC
CASSHLVGVYEQYF
>TRBD1|once|TRBV4-2|TRBJ1-1
TGTGCCAGCAGCAAACCGGGGACAGTAGCTTTCTTT
CASSKPGTVAFF
>.|.|TRBV28|TRBJ1-5
TGTGCCAGCTGGGGGGGGCCTCAGCCCCAGCATTTT
CASWGGPQPQHF
>.|.|TRBV9|TRBJ2-1
TGTGCCAGCAGCGTGAGTAATGAGCAGTTCTTC
CASSVSNEQFF
>.|.|TRBV5-1|TRBJ2-6
TGCGCCAGCCGACTCAACTCTGGGGCCAACGTCCTGACTTTC
CASRLNSGANVLTF
>TRBD1|few|TRBV23-1|TRBJ1-4
TGCGCCAGCCTGTTCAGGACAGGGTTGGAAAAACTGTTTTTT
CASLFRTGLEKLFF
>.|.|TRBV6-4|TRBJ2-7
TGTGCCAGCAGCACCGTCTGTCACGAGCAGTACTTC
CASSTVCHEQYF
>.|.|TRBV7-2|TRBJ2-7
TGTGCCAGCAGCTTAGCAGGCGGGGGACAATACGAGCAGTACTTC
CASSLAGGGQYEQYF
>TRBD2|.|TRBV29-1|TRBJ2-3
TGCAGCGTTGGGGCGGGAGCGGTAGATACGCAGTATTTT
CSVGAGAVDTQYF
>.|.|TRBV6-5|TRBJ2-1
TGTGCCAGCAGTTACTCCCCCCAGCGCTCCTACAATGAGCAGTTCTTC
CASSYSPQRSYNEQFF
>.|.|TRBV29-1|TRBJ2-1
TGCAGCGCCCCCCCAGTAAACAATGAGCAGTTCTTC
CSAPPVNNEQFF
>.|.|TRBV6-6|TRBJ2-7
TGTGCCAGCAGTTACTCGACGGGACGAGGGGACGAGCAGTACTTC
CASSYSTGRGDEQYF
>.|.|TRBV5-4|TRBJ2-6
TGTGCCAGCAGCTTGGAATCTGGGGCCAACGTCCTGACTTTC
CASSLESGANVLTF
>.|.|TRBV28|TRBJ2-7
TGTGCCAGCAGTTTCCCCGAAAGGGGGGCCTACGAGCAGTACTTC
CASSFPERGAYEQYF
>.|.|TRBV15|TRBJ1-3
TGTGCCACCAGCAGAGAGGACAGCTCCTTGGTGGGCACCATATATTTT
CATSREDSSLVGTIYF
>TRBD1|.|TRBV9|TRBJ2-4
TGTGCCAGCAGCGCTCAGGGGGAAGCCAAAAACATTCAGTACTTC
CASSAQGEAKNIQYF
>.|.|TRBV28|TRBJ2-1
TGTGCCAGCGGTCAGGGTATTGTAAATGAGCAGTTCTTC
CASGQGIVNEQFF
>TRBD1|.|TRBV5-1|TRBJ2-7
TGCGCCAGCAGCTTGGGTGGGACAGGGGTGTACGAGCAGTACTTC
CASSLGGTGVYEQYF
>.|.|TRBV7-8|TRBJ2-1
TGTGCCAGCAGCCCCACGAGCGGTACCTACAATGAGCAGTTCTTC
CASSPTSGTYNEQFF
>.|few|TRBV30|TRBJ2-7
TGTGCCTGGAGTGTACCGCAGGGTACCTACGAGCAGTACTTC
CAWSVPQGTYEQYF
>TRBD2|.|TRBV25-1|TRBJ2-3
TGTGCCAGCAGTGAAGCGGGAGCCGCCGCAGATACGCAGTATTTT
CASSEAGAAADTQYF
>.|.|TRBV30|TRBJ1-2
TGTGCCTGCGCCTCGGGCAGAACTATGGATGGCTACACCTTC
CACASGRTMDGYTF
>TRBD2|.|TRBV12-5|TRBJ2-1
TGTGCTAGTGGGCCCGGAGGGGCGGGAGGCAATGAGCAGTTCTTC
CASGPGGAGGNEQFF
>TRBD1|.|TRBV5-1|TRBJ2-7
TGCGCCAGCCGATTTGGGGACAGATTAGACTACGAGCAGTACTTC
CASRFGDRLDYEQYF
>TRBD1|few|TRBV9|TRBJ2-5
TGTGCCAGCAGCGTCGCCGGGACAGGGGGCCAAGAGACCCAGTACTTC
CASSVAGTGGQETQYF
>TRBD2|.|TRBV29-1|TRBJ2-1
TGCAGCGTTGCGTCAGCGGGAGTTACATCTTCGGAGTTCTTC
CSVASAGVTSSEFF
>.|.|TRBV29-1|TRBJ2-1
TGCAGCGTTGCCGGGACAATCAATGAGCAGTTCTTC
CSVAGTINEQFF
>.|few|TRBV28|TRBJ2-1
TGTGCCAGCAGTTTAGTCGGGGGTAATGAGCAGTTCTTC
CASSLVGGNEQFF
>TRBD1|few|TRBV29-1|TRBJ2-2
TGCAGCGTTGGACGGACAGGGGTCACCGGGGAGCTGTTTTTT
CSVGRTGVTGELFF
>TRBD1|.|TRBV29-1|TRBJ2-7
TGCAGCGTTGGGACAGGGACGCCCTCCTACGAGCAGTACTTC
CSVGTGTPSYEQYF
>TRBD2|.|TRBV2|TRBJ2-3
TGTGCCAGCAGTGAATTAGGCCTAGCGGGAGCAAATACGCAGTATTTT
CASSELGLAGANTQYF
>.|few|TRBV29-1|TRBJ1-1
TGCAGCGTTGAAGATCGAGGGATGGCTTTCTTT
CSVEDRGMAFF
>.|few|TRBV9|TRBJ2-2
TGTGCCAGCAGCGTAGTCACCGGGGAGCTGTTTTTT
CASSVVTGELFF
>TRBD2|.|TRBV5-1|TRBJ2-7
TGCGCCAGCAGTTCCTCCGGGACTAGCGGGTACGAGCAGTACTTC
CASSSSGTSGYEQYF
>.|.|TRBV7-8|TRBJ2-7
TGTGCCAGCAGCATCGGACTGGAATACGAGCAGTACTTC
CASSIGLEYEQYF
>.|.|TRBV4-3|TRBJ2-5
TGCGCCAGCAGCCAAGATCGGGTGGGGCGAGGGACCCAGTACTTC
CASSQDRVGRGTQYF
>.|.|TRBV6-5|TRBJ1-2
TGTGCCTCACACGCAGGGGTTAACTATGGCTACACCTTC
CASHAGVNYGYTF
>.|.|TRBV29-1|TRBJ1-1
TGCAGCGTTAAGGGTTGGAACACTGAAGCTTTCTTT
CSVKGWNTEAFF
>.|few|TRBV6-6|TRBJ2-1
TGTGCCAGCAGTTACTTGGGTCTAGCGAACTACAATGAGCAGTTCTTC
CASSYLGLANYNEQFF
>TRBD1|.|TRBV29-1|TRBJ2-7
TGCAGCGTTTCCGGGACAGGGATACACGAGCAGTACTTC
CSVSGTGIHEQYF
>.|few|TRBV14|TRBJ2-1
TGTGCCAGCAGCCAGGGGTCCGAAGGGGTCCATGAGCAGTTCTTC
CASSQGSEGVHEQFF
>.|.|TRBV5-4|TRBJ2-7
TGTGCCAGCAGCTTGAGAGGGGAGCAGTACTTC
CASSLRGEQYF
>TRBD2|.|TRBV30|TRBJ2-2
TGTGCCTTCACGCGGGGGGAGAACACCGGGGAGCTGTTTTTT
CAFTRGENTGELFF
>TRBD1|.|TRBV29-1|TRBJ2-2
TGCAGCGTACCGACAGGGGGGATCACCGGGGAGCTGTTTTTT
CSVPTGGITGELFF